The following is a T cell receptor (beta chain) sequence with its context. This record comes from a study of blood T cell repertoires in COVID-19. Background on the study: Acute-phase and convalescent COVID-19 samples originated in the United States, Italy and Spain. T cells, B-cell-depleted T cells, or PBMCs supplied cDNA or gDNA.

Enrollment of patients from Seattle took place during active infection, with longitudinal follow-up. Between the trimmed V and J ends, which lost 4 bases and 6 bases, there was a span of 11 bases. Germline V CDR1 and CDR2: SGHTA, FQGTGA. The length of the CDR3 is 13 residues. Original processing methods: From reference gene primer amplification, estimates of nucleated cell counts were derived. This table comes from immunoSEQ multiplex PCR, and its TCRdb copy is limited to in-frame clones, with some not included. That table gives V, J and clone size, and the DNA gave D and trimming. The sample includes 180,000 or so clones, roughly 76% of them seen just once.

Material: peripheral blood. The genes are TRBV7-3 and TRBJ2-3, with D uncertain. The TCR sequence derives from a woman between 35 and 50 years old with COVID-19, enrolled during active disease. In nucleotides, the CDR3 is TGTGCCAGCAGCTCATTTATAGATGATACGCAGTATTTT. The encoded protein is CASSSFIDDTQYF.